Listed here are 8 T cell receptor beta chains from one sample, sequenced in a study of cytomegalovirus exposure and HLA in healthy donors. The study ran its PCR with 60 Vbeta and 13 Jbeta primers. Only in-frame clones appear in the TCRdb table, and some are missing; sequencing was by immunoSEQ multiplex PCR. The table shows roughly 90,000 clones, with around 82% occurring only once. The sequenced sample was PBMCs. These receptor sequences come from a man younger than 40 in good health and CMV-seropositive.

The chain is built from TRBV5-1 and TRBJ2-1; 8 bases are shared with TRBD2. The CDR3 runs 13 residues. Germline V gene data show CDR1 as SGHRS and CDR2 as YFSETQ. V was clipped by 5 bases and J by 5 bases; unmatched bases: 3. CDR3 sequence reads: CASSRGGNNEQFF. CDR3 DNA sequence: TGCGCCAGCAGTCGCGGGGGGAACAATGAGCAGTTCTTC.

The chain is built from TRBV7-2 and TRBJ2-7; D is possibly TRBD2 (6 bases). Trimming cost V 2 bases and J 1 base, with 12 bases left between them. Looked up from germline, CDR1 is SGHTA and CDR2 is FQGNSA. The CDR3 has 15 amino acids. In DNA, the CDR3 is TGTGCCAGCAGCTTAAGAGGGACTGGGTCCTACGAGCAGTACTTC. It codes for CASSLRGTGSYEQYF.

This clone was picked up a small number of times. J is TRBJ2-1 and V is TRBV7-7; the match to TRBD2 covers 8 bases. V lost 5 bases, J lost 9 bases, and 9 bases stayed unmatched. The length of the CDR3 is 14 residues. From germline, CDR1 is SSHAT and CDR2 FNYEAQ (reference sequence). As DNA, the CDR3 is TGTGCCAGCAGCCCCCAAGCGGGAGACTCTGAGCAGTTCTTC. This gives the protein CASSPQAGDSEQFF.

This chain joins TRBV18 and TRBJ2-5, with no clear D. This CDR3 region has 13 residues. From germline, CDR1 is KGHSH and CDR2 LQKENI. Between the trimmed V and J ends, which lost 2 bases and 3 bases, there was a span of 7 bases. The CDR3 sequence is CASSPMGKETQYF. CDR3 nucleotides: TGTGCCAGCTCACCAATGGGCAAAGAGACCCAGTACTTC. The variable domain in full, with the rest retrieved from reference TRBV18 and TRBJ2-5, is NAGVMQNPRHLVRRRGQEARLRCSPMKGHSHVYWYRQLPEEGLKFMVYLQKENIIDESGMPKERFSAEFPKEGPSILRIQQVVRGDSAAYFCASSPMGKETQYFGPGTRLLVL.

As concerns this clone: The junction departs from germline at one end; a sequencing error may be responsible. J is TRBJ2-7 and V is TRBV28; 12 nucleotides agree with TRBD1. Germline CDR1 is MDHEN and CDR2 is SYDVKM. CDR3 length: 15 amino acids. CDR3 in DNA: TGTGCCAGCTGGGAGGGACAGGGGGCCTCCTACGGGCAGTACTTC. The encoded protein is CASWEGQGASYGQYF.

The J gene is TRBJ1-2, the V gene TRBV28, with D perhaps TRBD1 (5 bases). Germline CDR1 MDHEN, CDR2 SYDVKM. The ends were cut back, 4 bases at V and 5 bases at J, with 17 bases in the middle. The CDR3 totals 15 residues. The CDR3 DNA is TGTGCCAGCAGTTCACCAATAAACCAGGGATATGGCTACACCTTC. It yields the protein CASSSPINQGYGYTF.

The rearrangement uses TRBV11-2 and TRBJ1-3; D not resolved. This CDR3 has 14 amino acids. CDR1 SGHAT and CDR2 FQNNGV come from the germline V gene. V was pared by 5 bases and J by 3 bases, with 11 bases between. The CDR3 spells CASSPVILGNTIYF. CDR3 DNA: TGTGCCAGCAGCCCCGTGATACTTGGAAACACCATATATTTT.

The gene calls are TRBV11-3 and TRBJ2-1, with D tentatively TRBD1 (6 bases). With 4 bases removed from V and 3 bases from J, the gap between germline ends came to 13 bases. This CDR3 is built from 15 residues. CDR1 is SGHNT and CDR2 is YENEEA in the germline V gene. The DNA for the CDR3 is TGTGCCAGCAGCTACAGGGTTGGGCTCTACAATGAGCAGTTCTTC. Protein: CASSYRVGLYNEQFF. The entire variable domain, with the rest obtained from reference TRBV11-3 and TRBJ2-1, is as follows: EAGVVQSPRYKIIEKKQPVAFWCNPISGHNTLYWYLQNLGQGPELLIRYENEEAVDDSQLPKDRFSAERLKGVDSTLKIQPAELGDSAVYLCASSYRVGLYNEQFFGPGTRLTVL.